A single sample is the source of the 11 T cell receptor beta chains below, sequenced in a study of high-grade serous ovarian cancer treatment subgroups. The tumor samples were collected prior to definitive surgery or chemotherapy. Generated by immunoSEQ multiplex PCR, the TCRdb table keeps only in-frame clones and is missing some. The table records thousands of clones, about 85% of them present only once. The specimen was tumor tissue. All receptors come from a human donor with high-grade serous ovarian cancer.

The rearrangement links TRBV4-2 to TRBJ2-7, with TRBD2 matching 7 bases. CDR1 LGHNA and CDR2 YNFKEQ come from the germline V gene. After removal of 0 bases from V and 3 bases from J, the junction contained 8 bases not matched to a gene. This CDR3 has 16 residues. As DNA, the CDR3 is TGTGCCAGCAGCCAAGATCTCCTAGCGGAGATCTACGAGCAGTACTTC. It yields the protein CASSQDLLAEIYEQYF.

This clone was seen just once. The CDR3, as DNA: TGTGCCACCTCCGCACCCACAGGGCGAGAGACCCAGTACTTC. It specifies CATSAPTGRETQYF. V is TRBV28 and J is TRBJ2-5; possibly TRBD1 for D (6 bases). V shed 10 bases and J shed 4 bases, with 19 bases lying between them. The CDR3 has 14 residues. Germline V gene sequence: CDR1 MDHEN, CDR2 SYDVKM.

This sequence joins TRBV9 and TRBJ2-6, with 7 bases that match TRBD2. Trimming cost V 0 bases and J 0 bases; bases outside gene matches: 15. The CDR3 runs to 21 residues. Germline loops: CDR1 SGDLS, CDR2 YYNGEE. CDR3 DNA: TGTGCCAGCAGCGTAGCGAGCGGGGTTACTAGCCCTTACTCTGGGGCCAACGTCCTGACTTTC. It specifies CASSVASGVTSPYSGANVLTF.

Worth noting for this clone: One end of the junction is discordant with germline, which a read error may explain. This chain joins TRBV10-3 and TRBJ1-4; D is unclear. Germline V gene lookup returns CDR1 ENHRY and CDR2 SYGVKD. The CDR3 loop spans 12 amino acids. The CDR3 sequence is CAISEGEGRKIF. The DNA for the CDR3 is TGTGCCATCAGTGAGGGCGAGGGCAGGAAAATTTTT.

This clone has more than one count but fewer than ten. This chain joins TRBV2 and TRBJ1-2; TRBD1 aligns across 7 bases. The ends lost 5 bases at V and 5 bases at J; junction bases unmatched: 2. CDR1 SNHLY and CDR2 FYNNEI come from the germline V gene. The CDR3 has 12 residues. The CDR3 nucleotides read TGTGCCAGCAGTCGACAGGGTTATGGCTACACCTTC. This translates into CASSRQGYGYTF.

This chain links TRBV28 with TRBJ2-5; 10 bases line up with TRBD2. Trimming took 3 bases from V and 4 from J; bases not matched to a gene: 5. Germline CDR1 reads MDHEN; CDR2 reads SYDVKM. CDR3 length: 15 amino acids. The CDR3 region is CASSLSGGALETQYF. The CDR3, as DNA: TGTGCCAGCAGTTTGAGCGGGGGGGCCTTAGAGACCCAGTACTTC. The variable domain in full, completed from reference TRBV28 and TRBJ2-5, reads DVKVTQSSRYLVKRTGEKVFLECVQDMDHENMFWYRQDPGLGLRLIYFSYDVKMKEKGDIPEGYSVSREKKERFSLILESASTNQTSMYLCASSLSGGALETQYFGPGTRLLVL.

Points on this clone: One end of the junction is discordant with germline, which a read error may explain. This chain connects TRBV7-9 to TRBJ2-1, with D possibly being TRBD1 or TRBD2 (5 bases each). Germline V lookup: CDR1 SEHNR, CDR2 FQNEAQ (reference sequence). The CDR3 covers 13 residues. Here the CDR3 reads CASSLASSGQSLF. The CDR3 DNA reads TGTGCCAGCAGCTTAGCGTCTTCGGGGCAGTCCCTCTTC.

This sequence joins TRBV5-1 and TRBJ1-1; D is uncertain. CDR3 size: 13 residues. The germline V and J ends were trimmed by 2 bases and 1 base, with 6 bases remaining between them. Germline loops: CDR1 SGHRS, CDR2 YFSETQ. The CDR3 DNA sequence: TGCGCCAGCAGCTTCGCGCCGAACACTGAAGCTTTCTTT. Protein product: CASSFAPNTEAFF.

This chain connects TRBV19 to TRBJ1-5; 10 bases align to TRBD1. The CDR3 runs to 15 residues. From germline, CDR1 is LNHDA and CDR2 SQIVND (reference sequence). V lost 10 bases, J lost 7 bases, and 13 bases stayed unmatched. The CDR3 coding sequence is TGTGCCACTCTCCGCTACAGACAGGGGGCGCAGCCCCAGCATTTT. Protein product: CATLRYRQGAQPQHF. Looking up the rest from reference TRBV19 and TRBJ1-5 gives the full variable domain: DGGITQSPKYLFRKEGQNVTLSCEQNLNHDAMYWYRQDPGQGLRLIYYSQIVNDFQKGDIAEGYSVSREKKESFPLTVTSAQKNPTAFYLCATLRYRQGAQPQHFGDGTRLSIL.

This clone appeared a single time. CDR3 loop: CASRPGLAGGDEQFF. CDR3 DNA: TGTGCCAGCAGACCAGGACTAGCGGGGGGGGATGAGCAGTTCTTC. The rearrangement uses TRBV6-6 and TRBJ2-1; 15 bases map to TRBD2. Germline V gives CDR1 MNHNY, CDR2 SVGAGI (reference sequence). The CDR3 runs 15 residues. The J segment lost 8 bases and the V segment lost 6 bases, leaving 5 bases of the junction unmatched.

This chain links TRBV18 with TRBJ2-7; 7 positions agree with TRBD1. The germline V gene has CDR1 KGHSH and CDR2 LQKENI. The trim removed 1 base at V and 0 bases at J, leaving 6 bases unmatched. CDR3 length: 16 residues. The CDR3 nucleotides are TGTGCCAGCTCACCACTAGGGACAGCTTTCTCCTACGAGCAGTACTTC. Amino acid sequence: CASSPLGTAFSYEQYF.